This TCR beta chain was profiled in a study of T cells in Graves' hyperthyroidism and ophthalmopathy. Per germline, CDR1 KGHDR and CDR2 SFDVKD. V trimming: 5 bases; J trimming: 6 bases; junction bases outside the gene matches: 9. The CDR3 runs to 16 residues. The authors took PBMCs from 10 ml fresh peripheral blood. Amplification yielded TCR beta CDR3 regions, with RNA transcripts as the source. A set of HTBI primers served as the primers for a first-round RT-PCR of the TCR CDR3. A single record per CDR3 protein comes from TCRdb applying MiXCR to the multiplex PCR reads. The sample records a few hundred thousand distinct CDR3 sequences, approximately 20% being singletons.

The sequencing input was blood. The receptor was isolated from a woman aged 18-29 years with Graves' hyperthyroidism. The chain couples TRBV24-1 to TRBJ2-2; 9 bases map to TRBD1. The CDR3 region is CATSGAGTGTSGELFF. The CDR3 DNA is TGTGCCACCAGTGGTGCCGGGACAGGGACGTCCGGGGAGCTGTTTTTT.